A few counts support the clone carrying this TCR beta chain. The antigen remains unidentified. The source of the sample is a study of T cells after yellow fever vaccination. Looking at the study overall: SMART-Seq v4 Ultra Low Input prepared libraries from low-cell fractions.

Trimming removed 6 bases from V and 7 bases from J, with 16 bases in between. The CDR3 extends over 14 amino acids. A universal primer site and UMIs were added as TCR cDNA was made by 5'RACE template switching. TCRdb reanalysed the 5' RACE reads using MiXCR and keeps one entry per CDR3 protein. Of hundreds of thousands of distinct CDR3 sequences listed, around 3.6% are singletons. The study, taken as a whole, reports: Sorted repertoires could include abundant contaminating clonotypes from bulk cells. Most primary-vaccination clones reappeared after the booster (around 95% CD4, 75% to 90% CD8).

V gene TRBV12-3 or TRBV12-4 combines with J gene TRBJ1-5, with D hard to call. Specimen: PBMCs, collected on the day of the yellow fever booster vaccination. The clonotype was recovered from a man aged 18 to 29 who received the YFV17D yellow fever vaccine. CDR3 DNA: TGTGCCAGCAGGTTGGGCCTACTTCACCAGCCCCAGCATTTT. Its protein product is CASRLGLLHQPQHF.